This T cell receptor beta chain comes out of a study of T cell clonality in common variable immunodeficiency. This clone was observed at least ten times. The antigen is unknown. Patients and controls were mostly of Caucasian heritage. Produced via immunoSEQ multiplex PCR; TCRdb's table is partial and in-frame only. The data show roughly 32,000 clones, with none appearing a single time. Study-level results: Fewer deletions and N-nucleotide insertions were reportedly seen in common variable immunodeficiency TCR beta sequences. Links between repertoire features and CVID complications were heterogeneity-limited.

Specimen: peripheral blood mononuclear cells. This TCR was sampled from a human donor with common variable immunodeficiency.

The sequenced CDR3 bases are TGTGCCTGGAGTCTAAACAGCGGATTGTGGGATACG. Its translation: CAWSLNSGLWDT. The entire CDR3 is CAWSLNSGLWDTQYF. The rearrangement joins TRBV30 to TRBJ2-3; weak D call: TRBD2 (5 bases). The sequenced fragment ends 3 residues before the CDR3 boundary, so the rest is inferred from the germline J gene. CDR1 and CDR2 from the germline V gene are GTSNPN and SVGIG (reference sequence). There are 15 residues in the CDR3. V was cut by 2 bases and J by 6 bases, with 18 bases left in between.